This is a list of T cell receptor beta chains from one sample in a study of CD8 T cells in Susac syndrome. TCRdb used MiXCR to reprocess the immunoSEQ multiplex PCR reads, holding one entry per CDR3 protein. The sample yields about 160,000 distinct CDR3 sequences, less than 95% seen once. Sequencing used CD4+ T cells from PBMCs. The receptor set was obtained from a human donor with multiple sclerosis. Both conserved end residues are part of each CDR3. Each record gives: D gene, V gene, CDR3 protein. D genes are given only for firm matches.

. | TRBV29-1 | CSVQTGGTGDTEAFF
TRBD2 | TRBV4-2 | CASSQAGGEYIQYF
. | TRBV20-1 | CSARPPRGSSYEQYF
. | TRBV10-3 | CAISEYVNTGELFF
TRBD2 | TRBV25-1 | CASSEASGRASHDEQFF
. | TRBV2 | CASSAFGPGELFF
TRBD1 | TRBV10-3 | CAISEDRGTRYF
. | TRBV29-1 | CSARDRPNTEAFF
TRBD2 | TRBV3-1 | CASSRASLAGGGEQFF
TRBD2 | TRBV20-1 | CSAGRGYEQYF
TRBD1 | TRBV12-3/TRBV12-4 | CASSQQGDWVREQYF
. | TRBV25-1 | CASSEYLQDGEAFF
. | TRBV20-1 | CSARDRATGYEKLFF
. | TRBV3-1 | CASSLSTGNQPQHF
. | TRBV20-1 | CSGPHNYGYTF
. | TRBV12-3/TRBV12-4 | CASREGQMEQYF
. | TRBV3-1 | CASSQVDYADTQYF
TRBD1 | TRBV30 | CAWNSGGSNTIYF
TRBD1 | TRBV10-3 | CAIIGTGHTEAFF
. | TRBV5-1 | CASSMGRNQPQHF
. | TRBV12-3/TRBV12-4 | CASRLGQAYGYTF
TRBD2 | TRBV5-6 | CASSLAPRGRAFTGELFF
TRBD1 | TRBV6-6 | CASRKDRGYGEQYF
TRBD2 | TRBV9 | CASSGTSGTGGELFF
TRBD2 | TRBV29-1 | CSVALGTSGTSPGELFF
. | TRBV6-5 | CASSYFQDINEKLFF
. | TRBV6-1 | CASSRGVAGTDTQYF
TRBD2 | TRBV9 | CASSVAGGVGETQYF
. | TRBV30 | CAWSRLRNTGELFF
. | TRBV27 | CASRGRREAFF
TRBD1 | TRBV5-6 | CASSLRDRVPEAFF
. | TRBV20-1 | CSARRDTQDTQYF
. | TRBV20-1 | CSATGSGGKLFF
TRBD2 | TRBV7-2 | CASSSLAGVTDTQYF
. | TRBV30 | CAWKGPGMYAFF
TRBD2 | TRBV11-2 | CASSLALATYEQYF
. | TRBV5-1 | CASSLEANQPQHF
. | TRBV20-1 | CSARGGGLNTEAFF
. | TRBV18 | CASSRRTSYEQYF
TRBD2 | TRBV5-1 | CASYKRSGSFDTQYF
. | TRBV3-1 | CASSQWDPRWGTGELFF
. | TRBV20-1 | CSASGQSTDTQYF
. | TRBV24-1 | CATSDAGNTRYEQYF
. | TRBV27 | CASFPAGTNTEAFF
. | TRBV4-1 | CASSPGYRENIQYF
. | TRBV6-2/TRBV6-3 | CASSYYDEQFF
TRBD2 | TRBV5-1 | CASSLTGRVETQYF
. | TRBV24-1 | CATSDSVRNYGYTF
. | TRBV28 | CASSSPHSTATNEKLFF
. | TRBV19 | CASSIGQDYGYTF
. | TRBV27 | CASSLMSVVPGELFF